These 32 T cell receptor beta chains share one sample of origin, sequenced in a study of cytomegalovirus exposure and HLA in healthy donors. This PCR relied on a set of 60 Vbeta primers and 13 Jbeta primers. Some clones are missing from TCRdb's copy, which holds only in-frame ones; the method was immunoSEQ multiplex PCR. This sample has around 140,000 clones, with around 83% found just once. Specimen: PBMCs. The receptors here all came from a woman aged 45-59 years in good health and CMV-seropositive.

This chain connects TRBV7-9 to TRBJ2-3, with 8 bases identical to TRBD1. From germline, CDR1 is SEHNR and CDR2 FQNEAQ (reference sequence). Unmatched junction bases numbered 4, after V lost 4 bases and J lost 4 bases. The CDR3 consists of 14 residues. The CDR3 bases are TGTGCCAGCAGCTCCTCACAGGGGGCAGATACGCAGTATTTT. This gives the protein CASSSSQGADTQYF.

The chain has TRBV4-1 and TRBJ2-1; 7 nucleotides align to TRBD1. The V gene end was trimmed by 2 bases and the J gene end by 2 bases; junction bases not matched to a gene: 6. CDR3 length equals 16 residues. From germline, CDR1 is MGHRA and CDR2 YSYEKL. CDR3: CASSQTQGRTYNEQFF. The CDR3 bases are TGCGCCAGCAGCCAAACACAGGGGCGAACCTACAATGAGCAGTTCTTC.

In its sample, this clone is medium-sized. The chain recombines TRBV5-1 with TRBJ1-2; D is undetermined. The germline gives CDR1 SGHRS, CDR2 YFSETQ. The V and J ends lost 3 bases and 7 bases respectively, with 13 bases between them. This CDR3 comprises 13 residues. CDR3 region: CASSSDGASGYTF. DNA for the CDR3: TGCGCCAGCAGCTCGGATGGAGCGTCTGGCTACACCTTC.

The rearrangement uses TRBV5-1 and TRBJ2-7; 7 positions agree with TRBD1. CDR3 length: 13 amino acids. In germline, CDR1 is SGHRS, CDR2 YFSETQ. The ends lost 2 bases at V and 3 bases at J; junction bases unmatched: 2. The CDR3 spells CASSFPGGYEQYF. CDR3 in DNA: TGCGCCAGCAGCTTCCCAGGGGGCTACGAGCAGTACTTC.

The chain is built from TRBV9 and TRBJ1-5; weak D call: TRBD1 (5 bases). The ends were cut back, 0 bases at V and 8 bases at J, with 12 bases in the middle. The CDR3 runs 14 residues. CDR1 and CDR2 from the germline V gene are SGDLS and YYNGEE. The CDR3 nucleotides are TGTGCCAGCAGCGTAGGCCCCACAGGAGAGCCCCAGCATTTT. The encoded protein is CASSVGPTGEPQHF.

The rearrangement uses TRBV6-6 and TRBJ1-2; 7 bases line up with TRBD1. Germline V gene lookup returns CDR1 MNHNY and CDR2 SVGAGI (reference sequence). The CDR3 totals 13 residues. Trimming took 6 bases from V and 5 from J; bases not matched to a gene: 6. The CDR3 sequence: CASRDTGVYGYTF. The CDR3 DNA is TGTGCCAGCAGGGATACAGGGGTTTATGGCTACACCTTC.

This chain connects TRBV7-9 to TRBJ2-3; 9 bases match TRBD1. With 4 bases clipped from V and 3 bases from J, the junction kept 11 bases outside the gene matches. The CDR3 consists of 17 residues. CDR1 SEHNR and CDR2 FQNEAQ come from the germline V gene (reference sequence). DNA for the CDR3: TGTGCCAGCAGCTCAGCTCCCGGGACAGGGTATACAGATACGCAGTATTTT. Amino acid sequence: CASSSAPGTGYTDTQYF.

This clone was recorded a few times. The CDR3, as DNA: TGTGCCAGCAGTCCTGGGACTAGCGGGAGTGATGAGCAGTTCTTC. This codes for CASSPGTSGSDEQFF. The chain links TRBV6-1 to TRBJ2-1, with 14 bases matching TRBD2. The CDR3 runs 15 residues. Germline loops: CDR1 MNHNS, CDR2 SASEGT. The V gene end was trimmed by 5 bases and the J gene end by 8 bases; junction bases not matched to a gene: 5.

This chain uses TRBV30 with TRBJ2-3, with TRBD1 identical over 9 bases. The V and J ends lost 6 bases and 4 bases, in that order; junction bases with no gene match: 5. Per the germline V gene, CDR1 is GTSNPN and CDR2 is SVGIG (reference sequence). This CDR3 has 13 residues. The CDR3 here is CACRTGAADTQYF. CDR3 bases: TGTGCCTGTCGGACAGGGGCAGCAGATACGCAGTATTTT.

The rearrangement joins TRBV29-1 to TRBJ2-7; perhaps TRBD2 as D (6 bases). Germline CDR1 and CDR2: SQVTM and ANQGSEA. The V end was cut by 4 bases, the J end by 2 bases, with 12 bases between. The CDR3 runs 13 residues. The CDR3 region is CSVGLASAYEQYF. CDR3 DNA: TGCAGCGTTGGCCTAGCGAGCGCCTACGAGCAGTACTTC.

This clone came up once. The junction shows a germline mismatch at one end, possibly a read error. The CDR3 coding sequence is TGTGCTAGCAGCCCCCTCGTTACAGGGAACCCCTACGAGCAGTACTTC. It translates to CASSPLVTGNPYEQYF. The J gene is TRBJ2-7, the V gene TRBV7-7; maybe TRBD1 (6 bases). The CDR3 has 16 amino acids. Per germline, CDR1 SSHAT and CDR2 FNYEAQ (reference sequence).

This clone has only a few counts. V and J are TRBV15 and TRBJ2-7, with 7 bases that match TRBD1. V trimming: 0 bases; J trimming: 7 bases; junction bases outside the gene matches: 12. The CDR3 length is 16 residues. Per the germline V gene, CDR1 is LNHNV and CDR2 is YYDKDF (reference sequence). CDR3 sequence: CATSRDSTGAGWEQYF. The CDR3, as DNA: TGTGCCACCAGCAGAGATAGCACAGGGGCAGGGTGGGAGCAGTACTTC.

The chain joins TRBV2 to TRBJ2-2; D possibly corresponds to TRBD1 (6 bases). CDR1 SNHLY and CDR2 FYNNEI come from the germline V gene. Trimming removed 4 bases at V and 6 bases at J, with 9 bases between. The CDR3 sequence is 13 residues long. CDR3 loop: CASSGGQSGELFF. CDR3 coding DNA: TGTGCCAGCAGTGGAGGACAGTCCGGGGAGCTGTTTTTT.

The V and J genes are TRBV5-5 and TRBJ1-1; no definite D call. Germline CDR1 reads SGHKS; CDR2 reads YYEKEE (reference sequence). V gave up 2 bases and J gave up 1 base, with 6 bases separating them. This CDR3 region has 13 residues. The CDR3 protein is CASSFYENTEAFF. CDR3 DNA: TGTGCCAGCAGCTTCTACGAGAACACTGAAGCTTTCTTT. The full variable domain, rest sourced from reference TRBV5-5 and TRBJ1-1, is DAGVTQSPTHLIKTRGQQVTLRCSPISGHKSVSWYQQVLGQGPQFIFQYYEKEERGRGNFPDRFSARQFPNYSSELNVNALLLGDSALYLCASSFYENTEAFFGQGTRLTVV.

This clone has only one observation. The chain recombines TRBV5-1 with TRBJ2-5, with TRBD1 matching 8 bases. Unmatched junction bases numbered 8, after V lost 4 bases and J lost 3 bases. Germline loops: CDR1 SGHRS, CDR2 YFSETQ. The length of the CDR3 is 15 residues. The CDR3 region is CASSVRQGSEETQYF. Written as DNA, the CDR3 is TGCGCCAGCAGCGTCAGACAGGGGAGTGAAGAGACCCAGTACTTC.

CDR3 in amino acids: CASSSEAGPYNEQFF. For the CDR3, the DNA is TGCGCCAGCAGCTCCGAAGCGGGCCCCTACAATGAGCAGTTCTTC. This sequence joins TRBV5-1 and TRBJ2-1; tentatively, D is TRBD2 (6 bases). This CDR3 spans 15 amino acids. The V gene's germline CDR1 is SGHRS and CDR2 YFSETQ. The germline V and J ends were trimmed by 3 bases and 2 bases, with 12 bases remaining between them.

CDR3 DNA sequence: TGTGCCAGCTCGCGACGCTCACAGACAGGGGGTTCGTCGGACGAGCAGTACTTC. Translated, it gives CASSRRSQTGGSSDEQYF. This rearrangement joins TRBV18 to TRBJ2-7; 9 bases fit TRBD1. Germline V gene sequence: CDR1 KGHSH, CDR2 LQKENI. The CDR3 length is 18 residues. V shed 6 bases, J shed 5 bases, and the junction held 20 bases outside the gene matches.

The CDR3 nucleotides are TGCGCCAGCAGCCAAGGACGGGTCGGGGGAAGGGGCACTGAAGCTTTCTTT. It translates to CASSQGRVGGRGTEAFF. V is TRBV4-3 and J is TRBJ1-1; D might be TRBD1 (5 bases). The V end lost 1 base, the J end lost 4 bases, and 19 bases lay between the germline ends. The CDR3 totals 17 residues. Germline values: CDR1 LGHNA, CDR2 YSLEER.

In this sample, this clone turned up a few times. The rearrangement links TRBV15 to TRBJ2-1; 7 bases fit TRBD2. The trim removed 0 bases at V and 5 bases at J, leaving 16 bases unmatched. The CDR3 contains 19 residues. Germline CDR1 reads LNHNV; CDR2 reads YYDKDF (reference sequence). The CDR3 DNA reads as TGTGCCACCAGCAGAGATGATATTCGGGCGGGGGTCTTGCACAATGAGCAGTTCTTC. Its protein is CATSRDDIRAGVLHNEQFF.

A few counts support this clone. The chain combines TRBV28 with TRBJ2-2; tentative D call: TRBD1 (5 bases). Germline CDR1 is MDHEN and CDR2 is SYDVKM. CDR3 length equals 13 residues. Trimming shortened V by 5 bases and J by 1 base, and 5 bases separated the two germline ends. The CDR3 is CASSRGNTGELFF. CDR3 coding DNA: TGTGCCAGCAGTAGGGGGAACACCGGGGAGCTGTTTTTT.

J is TRBJ2-7 and V is TRBV15, with 14 bases identical to TRBD2. This CDR3 has 17 amino acids. Losses at the gene ends were 3 bases for V and 5 bases for J; bases not matched to a gene: 9. Germline CDR1 is LNHNV and CDR2 is YYDKDF (reference sequence). CDR3 sequence reads: CATSSQLGLAGVNEQYF. DNA of the CDR3: TGTGCCACCAGCAGCCAGCTGGGACTAGCGGGAGTAAACGAGCAGTACTTC. Supplemented by reference TRBV15 and TRBJ2-7, the full variable domain reads DAMVIQNPRYQVTQFGKPVTLSCSQTLNHNVMYWYQQKSSQAPKLLFHYYDKDFNNEADTPDNFQSRRPNTSFCFLDIRSPGLGDTAMYLCATSSQLGLAGVNEQYFGPGTRLTVT.

The chain recombines TRBV10-3 with TRBJ2-3, with 10 bases aligning to TRBD1. Per germline, CDR1 ENHRY and CDR2 SYGVKD. The CDR3 has 13 amino acids. V trimming: 10 bases; J trimming: 1 base; junction bases outside the gene matches: 2. The CDR3 sequence: CATGTGGTDTQYF. DNA for the CDR3: TGTGCCACCGGGACAGGGGGCACAGATACGCAGTATTTT.

The chain recombines TRBV30 with TRBJ1-2; D remains ambiguous. The length of the CDR3 is 14 residues. Germline V gene data show CDR1 as GTSNPN and CDR2 as SVGIG (reference sequence). V was clipped by 1 base and J by 4 bases, with 13 bases between them. CDR3 sequence reads: CAWSAPLIRYGYTF. Written as DNA, the CDR3 is TGTGCCTGGAGTGCACCCCTAATTCGCTATGGCTACACCTTC.

The chain recombines TRBV9 with TRBJ2-5, with 9 nucleotides matching TRBD2. The CDR3 has 18 residues. Germline values: CDR1 SGDLS, CDR2 YYNGEE. The trim removed 3 bases at V and 4 bases at J, leaving 16 bases unmatched. CDR3 bases: TGTGCCAGCAGCGAAGGGACGGGGCGGGAGGGCCAGGGAGAGACCCAGTACTTC. The encoded protein is CASSEGTGREGQGETQYF.

Here the CDR3 reads CASSSSWEPYYYEQYF. CDR3 sequence (DNA): TGTGCCAGCAGTTCATCGTGGGAGCCTTACTACTACGAGCAGTACTTC. The chain joins TRBV7-2 to TRBJ2-7; perhaps TRBD2 as D (5 bases). Germline V CDR1 and CDR2: SGHTA, FQGNSA. CDR3 length: 16 residues. V lost 6 bases to trimming and J lost 3 bases, with 21 bases between them. The variable domain in full, with the rest retrieved from reference TRBV7-2 and TRBJ2-7, is GAGVSQSPSNKVTEKGKDVELRCDPISGHTALYWYRQSLGQGLEFLIYFQGNSAPDKSGLPSDRFSAERTGGSVSTLTIQRTQQEDSAVYLCASSSSWEPYYYEQYFGPGTRLTVT.

The chain combines TRBV29-1 with TRBJ2-1, with TRBD1 as a possible D gene (6 bases). The V end lost 3 bases, the J end lost 5 bases, and 17 bases lay between the germline ends. This CDR3 spans 15 amino acids. Germline V gene data show CDR1 as SQVTM and CDR2 as ANQGSEA. CDR3 in DNA: TGCAGCGTTGACGGCCGATCAGGGGCTCACAATGAGCAGTTCTTC. It yields the protein CSVDGRSGAHNEQFF.

The chain recombines TRBV9 with TRBJ2-2; possibly TRBD1 for D (6 bases). Trimming took off 0 bases at V and 6 bases at J, with 12 bases between the two ends. Germline CDR1 and CDR2: SGDLS and YYNGEE. The CDR3 totals 15 residues. DNA of the CDR3: TGTGCCAGCAGCGTAGTGGCAGGGGACGCCGGGGAGCTGTTTTTT. The encoded protein is CASSVVAGDAGELFF.

V gene TRBV5-1 combines with J gene TRBJ2-1, with 9 bases fitting TRBD2. Per germline, CDR1 SGHRS and CDR2 YFSETQ. V lost 5 bases and J lost 8; bases outside the gene matches: 8. CDR3 length: 14 residues. CDR3 loop: CASSIGTSIYEQFF. CDR3 bases: TGCGCCAGCAGTATCGGGACTAGCATTTATGAGCAGTTCTTC.

Notes on this clone: The identical CDR3 is also encoded by other nucleotide sequences in the sample. The V call is TRBV7-9, the J call TRBJ2-7; D is possibly TRBD1 (5 bases). The CDR3 totals 17 residues. CDR1 is SEHNR and CDR2 is FQNEAQ in the germline V gene (reference sequence). Deletions cut 0 bases from V and 2 bases from J, with 17 bases between. CDR3 nucleotides: TGTGCCAGCAGCTTAGCGCAGGGCTCAGCCCGCGCCTACGAGCAGTACTTC. Its translation is CASSLAQGSARAYEQYF.

The chain links TRBV5-4 to TRBJ2-2; 9 bases map to TRBD1. Trimming cost V 3 bases and J 6 bases; bases outside gene matches: 9. CDR3 length: 16 amino acids. Germline CDR1 reads SGHNT; CDR2 reads YYREEE (reference sequence). DNA of the CDR3: TGTGCCAGCAGCTCCGGGACAGGGTATAATTCCGGGGAGCTGTTTTTT. It specifies CASSSGTGYNSGELFF.

The rearrangement joins TRBV15 to TRBJ2-2; TRBD2 agrees at 7 bases. V was clipped by 1 base and J by 4 bases; unmatched bases: 3. The CDR3 spans 15 residues. Germline V gene sequence: CDR1 LNHNV, CDR2 YYDKDF (reference sequence). The CDR3 protein is CATSRGREGTGELFF. The CDR3 DNA is TGTGCCACCAGCAGAGGGAGGGAGGGCACCGGGGAGCTGTTTTTT.

The rearrangement uses TRBV28 and TRBJ1-2; tentative D call: TRBD1 (6 bases). Germline values: CDR1 MDHEN, CDR2 SYDVKM. V was shortened by 6 bases and J by 3 bases, with 11 bases between the two germline ends. The CDR3 covers 13 residues. The CDR3 here is CASRIQGYYGYTF. The CDR3 DNA reads TGTGCCAGCAGGATACAGGGCTACTATGGCTACACCTTC.